This TCR beta chain is drawn from a study of T cell responses to AZD1222 COVID-19 vaccine listed by TCRdb under 2021. For the study in its entirety: AZD1222 recipients whose second dose came at about 4 weeks and those whose second dose came at about 12 weeks were combined into one group, since spike-specific TCR depth and breadth did not differ between the two schedules. TCR sequencing covered roughly 230 trial participants: 207 given two doses of AZD1222 and 26 given two doses of MenACWY control vaccine. Enrollment into the trials was organized by age into subgroups of 18-55, 56-69 and 70-plus years, and those subgroups contained roughly 140, 27 and 60 TCR-sequenced participants, respectively.

In the paper's terms, the time point label means: baseline before first vaccination. The vaccinee samples were drawn from two UK trials, COV001 and COV002, one of which was a single-blind randomized controlled phase 2/3 trial testing AZD1222 (ChAdOx1 nCoV-19) in healthy adults. Trial participant PBMC samples were collected at day 0 and day 28 after the second dose for TCRbeta chain sequencing. The V and J ends are trimmed by 2 bases and 4 bases, leaving 14 bases between them. CDR1 and CDR2 are read off the germline V gene as MGHRA and YSYEKL. The CDR3 contains 15 residues, cysteine and phenylalanine counted. Of all the DNA, just the CDR3 is kept, 45 bases in frame from base 1. Paper-wide results and their limitations: The 56-69-year group was small, and its depth increase did not reach significance, likely because of low power. Only six AZD1222 recipients were SARS-CoV-2 seropositive at baseline, limiting conclusions about previously exposed vaccinees. Reportedly, close to half of the unique spike-specific TCRs recognized epitopes lying outside the regions that are mutated in the B.1.351 and B.1.1.7 variants. After two AZD1222 doses, spike-specific TCR breadth and depth were significantly higher than at day 0 and than in MenACWY recipients. The whole spike protein was spanned by vaccine-associated CD4 TCRs, and dominant responses were seen in regions 160-218 and 743-854. Participants were mostly white British and included more females than males, and it was suggested by the authors that clonal diversity may have been underestimated. No day 14 peak-response samples were available, so repertoires were characterized only after the peak T cell response.

The CDR3 regions of human TCRbeta chains were analyzed by immunosequencing. The study's processing was this. Repertoire TCRs were matched against a reference library of SARS-CoV-2-specific TCRs generated with the MIRA antigen-specificity platform. Breadth meant the fraction of unique TCRs that were SARS-CoV-2-associated, whereas depth meant the fraction of total T cells that were SARS-CoV-2-associated. Using the MIRA data, each spike-specific TCR was assigned both to the spike region to which the TCR was reactive and to a CD4 or CD8 class. Log10-transformed breadth and depth values were compared by one-way ANOVA with Sidak's multiple comparisons tests. This is the immuneACCESS table as TCRdb keeps it, with only in-frame sequences that have V and J called. A part of the clones is gone; compared with another copy, unresolved V genes explain less than half, and the rest is unexplained. V and J calls and clone size are given by that table; D and trimming were obtained from the DNA. For this sample the table gives 200,000 or so clones, of which 94% were detected only once. The ten biggest clones cover about 9.2% of the sample.

For this clone: Its cognate antigen has yet to be identified. Qualities for individual bases were not recorded, and no much larger clone is one base off.

The origin of this receptor is an adult in good health. The chain employs TRBV4-1 and TRBJ1-2; TRBD1 could be the D gene, as 5 bases match. The source was peripheral blood, collected on day 0 of AZD1222 vaccination. The CDR3 protein: CASSQRDGATYGYTF. The DNA sequence follows: TGCGCCAGCAGCCAACGAGACGGGGCCACCTATGGCTACACCTTC.